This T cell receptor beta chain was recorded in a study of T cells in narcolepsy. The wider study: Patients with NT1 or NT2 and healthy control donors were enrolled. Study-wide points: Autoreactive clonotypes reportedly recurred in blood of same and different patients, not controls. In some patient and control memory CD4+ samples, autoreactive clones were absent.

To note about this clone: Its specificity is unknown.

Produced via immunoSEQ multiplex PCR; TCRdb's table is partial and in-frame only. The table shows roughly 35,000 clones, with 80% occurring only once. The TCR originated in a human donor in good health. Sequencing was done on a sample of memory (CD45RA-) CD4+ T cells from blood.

The CDR3 region is CASSQDQGESYEQYF. In DNA, the CDR3 is TGTGCCAGCAGCCAAGACCAAGGCGAATCCTACGAGCAGTACTTC. This rearrangement joins TRBV4-2 to TRBJ2-7; no clear D. CDR1 and CDR2 (germline): LGHNA, YNFKEQ. This CDR3 has 15 residues. V gave up 0 bases and J gave up 1 base, with 10 bases separating them.